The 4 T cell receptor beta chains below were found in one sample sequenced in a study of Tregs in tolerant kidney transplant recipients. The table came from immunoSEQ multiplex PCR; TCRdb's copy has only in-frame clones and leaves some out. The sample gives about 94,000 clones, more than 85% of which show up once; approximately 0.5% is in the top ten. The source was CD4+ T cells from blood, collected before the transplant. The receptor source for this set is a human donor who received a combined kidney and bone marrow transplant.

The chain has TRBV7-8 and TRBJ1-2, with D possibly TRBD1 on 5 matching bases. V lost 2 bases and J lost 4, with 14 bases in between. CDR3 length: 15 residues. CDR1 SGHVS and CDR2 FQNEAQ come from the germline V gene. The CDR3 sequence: CASSLRGGAFYGYTF. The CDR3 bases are TGTGCCAGCAGCTTAAGGGGCGGTGCCTTCTATGGCTACACCTTC.

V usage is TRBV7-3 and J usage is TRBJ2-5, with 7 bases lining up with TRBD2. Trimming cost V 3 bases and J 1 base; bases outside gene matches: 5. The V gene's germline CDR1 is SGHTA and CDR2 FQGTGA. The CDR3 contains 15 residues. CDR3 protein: CASSLTGTTQETQYF. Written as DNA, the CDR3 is TGTGCCAGCAGCTTGACTGGGACTACCCAAGAGACCCAGTACTTC.

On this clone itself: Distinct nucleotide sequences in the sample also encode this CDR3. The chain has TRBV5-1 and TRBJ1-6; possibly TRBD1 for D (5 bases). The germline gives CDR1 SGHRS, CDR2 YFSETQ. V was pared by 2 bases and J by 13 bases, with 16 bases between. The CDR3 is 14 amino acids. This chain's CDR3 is CASSLGTYESPLHF. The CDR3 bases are TGCGCCAGCAGCTTAGGGACTTATGAATCCCCCCTCCACTTT.

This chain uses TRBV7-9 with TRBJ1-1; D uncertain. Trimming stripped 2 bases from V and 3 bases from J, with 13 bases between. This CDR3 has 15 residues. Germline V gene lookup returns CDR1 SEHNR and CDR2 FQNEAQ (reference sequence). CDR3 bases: TGTGCCAGCAGCTTACGTCCGATTCGAGACACTGAAGCTTTCTTT. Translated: CASSLRPIRDTEAFF.